Sequencing of this TCR beta chain was carried out in a study of Graves' ophthalmopathy and Graves' hyperthyroidism. Excluded: other autoimmune disease, uncontrolled infection, pregnancy or lactation. Physicians reached a diagnosis by relying on clinical symptoms, serum thyroxine, TRAb, thyroid ultrasound and orbital computed tomography. Regarding this clonotype: Its specificity is unknown.

The CDR3 length is 16 residues. After removal of 5 bases from V and 2 bases from J, the junction contained 9 bases not matched to a gene. Germline lookup yields CDR1 SGHTA and CDR2 FQGNSA. Amplification of TCR beta CDR3 regions used RNA transcripts. The first-round RT-PCR employed HTBI primers together with the Qiagen OneStep RT-PCR kit. A multiplex PCR was then performed as the second round. TCRdb itself ran the multiplex PCR reads through MiXCR, one entry per CDR3 protein. The data contain about 1.2 million distinct CDR3 sequences, 35% to 40% of them singletons. Study-wide results and limits: Clonotypes were expanded in thyroid at above 0.001 frequency, and most also appeared in blood.

The V gene is TRBV7-2, the J gene TRBJ2-3; 8 positions agree with TRBD2. Sample: peripheral blood or thyroid tissue (not recorded which). The origin of this receptor is an adult man with Graves' hyperthyroidism. CDR3 nucleotides: TGTGCCAGCAGCCCCCAGGTAGCGGGGAACACAGATACGCAGTATTTT. Translation: CASSPQVAGNTDTQYF.